The present T cell receptor (beta chain) was sequenced within a study of T cell repertoires in cytomegalovirus infection. Whole-study context: It was the public TCR beta signatures that indicated both CMV infection and matching HLA type.

MiXCR, applied by TCRdb to the reads, yields one record per CDR3 protein. This table has under 350,000 distinct CDR3 sequences, 9.6% appearing once. Trimming cost V 3 bases and J 1 base, with 12 bases left between them. CDR1 and CDR2 (germline): KGHSH, LQKENI. The CDR3 spans 15 residues. This clonotype was counted many times. Antigen specificity is unknown. Findings and caveats of the study: HLA-C-restricted, CMV-specific TCR beta clonotypes were dominant ex vivo. The cumulative frequency of public TCR beta families identified carriers of CMV plus the relevant HLA.

This receptor was obtained from a human donor in good health (CMV status not recorded). Some clones in this sample may be carry-over from other donors' samples. The chain combines TRBV18 with TRBJ1-1; D may be TRBD1 (5 bases). Sequencing used PBMCs. Here the CDR3 DNA reads TGTGCCAGCTCACCTCCGGGCAGGGAGAACACTGAAGCTTTCTTT. Translating it yields CASSPPGRENTEAFF. The full variable domain, completed using reference TRBV18 and TRBJ1-1, is NAGVMQNPRHLVRRRGQEARLRCSPMKGHSHVYWYRQLPEEGLKFMVYLQKENIIDESGMPKERFSAEFPKEGPSILRIQQVVRGDSAAYFCASSPPGRENTEAFFGQGTRLTVV.